This T cell receptor (beta chain) is from a study of blood T cell repertoires in COVID-19. Across the study: Specimens from acute and convalescent COVID-19 originated in the United States, Italy and Spain.

The CDR3 consists of 13 residues. V gave up 0 bases and J gave up 5 bases, with 11 bases separating them. Germline V gene data show CDR1 as SQVTM and CDR2 as ANQGSEA. The repertoire was sequenced with immunoSEQ multiplex PCR; TCRdb's copy has only in-frame clones and lacks some. The table lists 200,000 to 250,000 clones, around four fifths of them singletons, with under 2% in the top ten. This chain connects TRBV29-1 to TRBJ2-7; a possible D gene is TRBD1 (5 bases). The source material was peripheral blood. This sequence was found in a woman aged 80 or over with acute or convalescent COVID-19. The CDR3 DNA reads as TGCAGCGTTGAAGATGCAGGGCCGCACGAGCAGTACTTC. It is translated as CSVEDAGPHEQYF.